These 10 T cell receptor beta chains came from one sample sequenced in a study of spatial heterogeneity in lung cancer. As for time point: sample taken at primary tumor resection. Frozen PBMC, nontumor lung or tumor provided whole RNA, which was sequenced unsorted. TCRdb itself ran the 5' RACE reads through MiXCR, one entry per CDR3 protein. The data contain tens of thousands of distinct CDR3 sequences, 3.5% to 5.5% of them singletons. The sample in question was PBMCs, obtained at surgery. The origin of the receptors is a male donor with early-stage non-small cell lung cancer.

This clonotype was detected ten times or more. This rearrangement joins TRBV3-1 to TRBJ2-1; D is ambiguous. Germline V lookup: CDR1 LGHDT, CDR2 YNNKEL (reference sequence). The CDR3 totals 16 residues. V lost 2 bases and J 8 bases, leaving 19 bases between the germline ends. The CDR3 coding sequence is TGTGCCAGCAGCCAAAGGGAAGTGCTAAGAAGGGATGAGCAGTTCTTC. Its protein is CASSQREVLRRDEQFF.

This clonotype was recorded many times. The V and J genes are TRBV19 and TRBJ1-5; D unclear. There are 15 residues in the CDR3. With 9 bases removed from V and 5 bases from J, the gap between germline ends came to 20 bases. Germline CDR1 reads LNHDA; CDR2 reads SQIVND (reference sequence). CDR3 loop: CASTGHPLEDQPQHF. The CDR3 region has the DNA TGTGCCAGCACGGGCCACCCCTTGGAGGATCAGCCCCAGCATTTT.

This clonotype was detected ten times or more. The V and J genes are TRBV27 and TRBJ1-4; 9 bases are a match to TRBD1. The CDR3 loop spans 14 amino acids. Germline assignment: CDR1 MNHEY and CDR2 SMNVEV (reference sequence). V was clipped by 6 bases and J by 8 bases; unmatched bases: 7. The CDR3 region is CASRGTGRREKLFF. For the CDR3, the DNA is TGTGCCAGCAGAGGGACAGGGAGGAGGGAAAAACTGTTTTTT. The full variable domain, completed using reference TRBV27 and TRBJ1-4, is EAQVTQNPRYLITVTGKKLTVTCSQNMNHEYMSWYRQDPGLGLRQIYYSMNVEVTDKGDVPEGYKVSRKEKRNFPLILESPSPNQTSLYFCASRGTGRREKLFFGSGTQLSVL.

This clonotype was recorded many times. This chain links TRBV5-1 with TRBJ2-3; D is perhaps TRBD2 (6 bases). The CDR3 is 15 amino acids. V lost 6 bases to trimming and J lost 8 bases, with 22 bases between them. Looked up from germline, CDR1 is SGHRS and CDR2 is YFSETQ. As DNA, the CDR3 is TGCGCCAGCACGTCCGGGACTCCCGGGTTGGGTACGCAGTATTTT. This sequence encodes CASTSGTPGLGTQYF. Combining the CDR3 with reference TRBV5-1 and TRBJ2-3 gives the whole variable domain KAGVTQTPRYLIKTRGQQVTLSCSPISGHRSVSWYQQTPGQGLQFLFEYFSETQRNKGNFPGRFSGRQFSNSRSEMNVSTLELGDSALYLCASTSGTPGLGTQYFGPGTRLTVL.

This chain connects TRBV20-1 to TRBJ1-2, with D unclear. This CDR3 is built from 12 residues. Germline CDR1 is DFQATT and CDR2 is SNEGSKA (reference sequence). V shed 5 bases and J shed 8 bases, with 15 bases lying between them. The CDR3 DNA reads TGCAGTGCTTCTCGGGGAGTCCGGGGCTACACCTTC. Residues: CSASRGVRGYTF.

Ten or more counts support this clonotype. V is TRBV5-1 and J is TRBJ1-1; D gene uncertain. CDR3 length: 14 amino acids. V lost 4 bases to trimming and J lost 1 base, with 11 bases between them. Germline CDR1 reads SGHRS; CDR2 reads YFSETQ. CDR3 amino acids: CASSLTAGNTEAFF. CDR3 sequence (DNA): TGCGCCAGCAGCCTTACAGCAGGGAACACTGAAGCTTTCTTT.

This clonotype occurred many times. The V call is TRBV28, the J call TRBJ1-2, with D possibly matching TRBD1 (6 bases). The germline V and J ends were trimmed by 6 bases and 8 bases, with 19 bases remaining between them. Germline V gene data show CDR1 as MDHEN and CDR2 as SYDVKM. The CDR3 extends over 14 amino acids. CDR3 protein: CASSADPGVEGYTF. As DNA, the CDR3 is TGTGCCAGCAGCGCAGACCCAGGGGTTGAGGGCTACACCTTC.

The rearrangement links TRBV7-8 to TRBJ1-1; 8 bases map to TRBD1. In germline, CDR1 is SGHVS, CDR2 FQNEAQ. V shed 3 bases, J shed 5 bases, and the junction held 14 bases outside the gene matches. This CDR3 is built from 17 residues. The CDR3 is CASSFTDRGLTGTEAFF. DNA for the CDR3: TGTGCCAGCAGCTTTACCGACAGGGGCCTAACGGGTACTGAAGCTTTCTTT. The entire variable domain, with the rest obtained from reference TRBV7-8 and TRBJ1-1, is as follows: GAGVSQSPRYKVAKRGQDVALRCDPISGHVSLFWYQQALGQGPEFLTYFQNEAQLDKSGLPSDRFFAERPEGSVSTLKIQRTQQEDSAVYLCASSFTDRGLTGTEAFFGQGTRLTVV.

This clonotype was seen ten or more times. CDR3 sequence reads: CATSTIGQTGDTQYF. The CDR3 coding sequence is TGTGCCACCAGCACGATCGGGCAGACCGGAGATACGCAGTATTTT. The V call is TRBV15, the J call TRBJ2-3; D not certain. V was pared by 4 bases and J by 5 bases, with 16 bases between. The germline CDR1 and CDR2 sequences are LNHNV and YYDKDF (reference sequence). This CDR3 comprises 15 residues.

This clonotype is medium-sized in the sample. The chain uses TRBV27 and TRBJ2-7; 10 positions match TRBD2. CDR1 MNHEY and CDR2 SMNVEV come from the germline V gene (reference sequence). The CDR3 extends over 15 amino acids. The V segment lost 6 bases and the J segment 3 bases; nucleotides outside the gene matches: 8. The CDR3 region is CASRGPSGSIYEQYF. CDR3 nucleotide sequence: TGTGCCAGCAGGGGCCCTAGCGGGAGCATCTACGAGCAGTACTTC.